Listed here are 9 T cell receptor beta chains from one sample, sequenced in a study of blood T cell repertoires in COVID-19. Some clones are missing from TCRdb's copy, which holds only in-frame ones; the method was immunoSEQ multiplex PCR. The table has about 270,000 clones, under 90% seen once. Sequenced input: PBMCs or T cells enriched from blood (not recorded which). These receptors were taken from an older woman who had recovered from COVID-19.

The chain employs TRBV4-1 and TRBJ2-2; no reliable D call. The CDR3 is made up of 15 amino acids. Trimming stripped 0 bases from V and 2 bases from J, with 7 bases between. Germline assignment: CDR1 MGHRA and CDR2 YSYEKL. The CDR3 here is CASSQDSTNTGELFF. As DNA, the CDR3 is TGCGCCAGCAGCCAAGACAGTACCAACACCGGGGAGCTGTTTTTT.

V and J are TRBV7-3 and TRBJ2-7, with 10 bases aligning to TRBD2. Germline V gene sequence: CDR1 SGHTA, CDR2 FQGTGA. Germline trimming cut 5 bases from V and 2 bases from J; bases unmatched to any gene: 12. CDR3 length equals 17 residues. The CDR3 sequence is CASSLNGLAGAPYEQYF. The CDR3 nucleotides are TGTGCCAGCAGCCTTAACGGGCTAGCGGGAGCCCCCTACGAGCAGTACTTC.

The CDR3 sequence is CASSYRGLAGDDEQFF. The CDR3 DNA is TGTGCCAGCAGTTACCGGGGACTAGCGGGGGACGATGAGCAGTTCTTC. The rearrangement joins TRBV6-8 to TRBJ2-1; 14 bases agree with TRBD2. V lost 2 bases, J lost 8 bases, and 5 bases stayed unmatched. CDR3 length equals 16 residues. Germline V gene lookup returns CDR1 MNHGY and CDR2 SAAAGT.

The CDR3 nucleotides read TGTGCCAGCAGCCGTAGCGGTTCTCCCTACGAGCAGTACTTC. Residues: CASSRSGSPYEQYF. The chain couples TRBV3-1 (or the pseudogene TRBV3-2) to TRBJ2-7, with D perhaps matching TRBD2 (6 bases). The ends were cut back, 4 bases at V and 2 bases at J, with 12 bases in the middle. The length of the CDR3 is 14 residues. Germline assignment: CDR1 LGHDT and CDR2 YNNKEL (reference sequence).

V and J are TRBV7-3 and TRBJ2-1; 7 bases align to TRBD2. Trimming removed 8 bases from V and 8 bases from J; junction bases left unmatched: 9. Germline CDR1 reads SGHTA; CDR2 reads FQGTGA. This CDR3 is built from 13 residues. In nucleotides, the CDR3 is TGTGCCAGCGGGGGAGGGGCGGGCGATGAGCAGTTCTTC. Residues: CASGGGAGDEQFF.

The chain uses TRBV29-1 and TRBJ2-3, with D possibly matching TRBD2 (6 bases). Germline V gives CDR1 SQVTM, CDR2 ANQGSEA. The V end lost 2 bases, the J end lost 7 bases, and 22 bases lay between the germline ends. This CDR3 is built from 16 residues. CDR3 DNA sequence: TGCAGCGTTGAATATTTCGGGACGCGGGATCTTAATACGCAGTATTTT. This gives the protein CSVEYFGTRDLNTQYF.

This clone has a handful of counts. The gene calls are TRBV10-3 and TRBJ2-5; TRBD1 agrees at 9 bases. The J segment lost 6 bases and the V segment lost 7 bases, leaving 9 bases of the junction unmatched. The germline V gene has CDR1 ENHRY and CDR2 SYGVKD. This CDR3 contains 14 residues. The CDR3 loop reads CAIKTGTGNQTQYF. The CDR3, as DNA: TGTGCCATCAAAACCGGGACAGGGAATCAGACCCAGTACTTC.

This clone was recorded a few times. The chain employs TRBV11-3 and TRBJ1-1; D unresolved. From germline, CDR1 is SGHNT and CDR2 YENEEA. V shed 4 bases and J shed 1 base, with 7 bases lying between them. CDR3 size: 13 residues. CDR3 amino acids: CASSSLWNTEAFF. CDR3 coding DNA: TGTGCCAGCAGCTCACTATGGAACACTGAAGCTTTCTTT.

This chain uses TRBV5-1 with TRBJ2-1; the match to TRBD2 covers 13 bases. Germline V gives CDR1 SGHRS, CDR2 YFSETQ. V lost 7 bases and J lost 7; bases outside the gene matches: 5. CDR3 size: 14 residues. The CDR3 reads CASGTSGKLNEQFF. The CDR3 bases are TGCGCCAGCGGGACTAGCGGGAAATTAAATGAGCAGTTCTTC.